This T cell receptor beta chain was captured by sequencing in a study of CD4 T cells in relation to SARS-CoV-2 and coronaviruses. Assay: immunoSEQ multiplex PCR; the TCRdb copy retains only in-frame clones and omits some. The sample contains 25,000 to 30,000 clones, 73% of which appear only once. Before the COVID-19 pandemic, during about 2011-2019, CD4+ T cells were taken from unexposed donors. Isolation of CD4+ T cells took place after around 11 days in culture. Comment on this clone: The antigen remains unidentified.

There are 15 residues in the CDR3. Trimming removed 2 bases from V and 6 bases from J; junction bases left unmatched: 5. In germline, CDR1 is SGHAT, CDR2 FQNNGV. J is TRBJ2-1 and V is TRBV11-2; 9 bases agree with TRBD1. The receptor comes from a human donor in good health. The specimen was CD4+ T cells from PBMCs, cultured in vitro. CDR3 sequence (DNA): TGTGCCAGCAGCTTAACCGGGACAGGGATCAATGAGCAGTTCTTC. It specifies CASSLTGTGINEQFF.